Shown below are 15 T cell receptor beta chains from a single sample sequenced in a study of T cell responses to AZD1222 COVID-19 vaccine. Clones were sequenced by immunoSEQ multiplex PCR, and TCRdb holds only the in-frame ones, with some missing. The sample yields some 100,000 clones, around 87% seen once. The starting material was peripheral blood, obtained on day 0 of MenACWY control vaccination. These receptors all come from an adult in good health.

The chain uses TRBV6-5 and TRBJ2-1; D is unclear. Germline V CDR1 and CDR2: MNHEY, SVGAGI. The CDR3 totals 11 residues. V dropped 7 bases and J dropped 4 bases, with 5 bases sitting between them. The CDR3 protein is CASISYNEQFF. The DNA for the CDR3 is TGTGCCAGCATATCATACAATGAGCAGTTCTTC.

The CDR3 region is CATRGYMNTEAFF. DNA for the CDR3: TGTGCCACACGGGGGTACATGAACACTGAAGCTTTCTTT. V usage is TRBV24-1 and J usage is TRBJ1-1, with a tentative D call TRBD1 (5 bases). V lost 10 bases and J lost 0, with 11 bases in between. The CDR3 is 13 amino acids. Germline CDR1 and CDR2: KGHDR and SFDVKD.

The chain has TRBV7-9 and TRBJ2-7; perhaps TRBD1 as D (6 bases). The CDR3 contains 14 residues. Looked up from germline, CDR1 is SEHNR and CDR2 is FQNEAQ (reference sequence). The germline V and J ends were trimmed by 4 bases and 2 bases, with 12 bases remaining between them. CDR3 nucleotide sequence: TGTGCCAGCAGCTCCGGGAAGGGGGCCTACGAGCAGTACTTC. This gives the protein CASSSGKGAYEQYF.

The rearrangement links TRBV5-1 to TRBJ2-5; the D gene is possibly TRBD1 (6 bases). The CDR3 runs 17 residues. Looked up from germline, CDR1 is SGHRS and CDR2 is YFSETQ. With 7 bases removed from V and 7 bases from J, the gap between germline ends came to 29 bases. The DNA for the CDR3 is TGCGCCAGCTGGACAGCCGTTCTATTTTCTCCCAACAGGACCCAGTACTTC. Translating gives CASWTAVLFSPNRTQYF.

V gene TRBV7-6 combines with J gene TRBJ2-6; 8 positions match TRBD1. V lost 0 bases to trimming and J lost 0 bases; unmatched junction nucleotides: 10. Germline V CDR1 and CDR2: SGHVS, FNYEAQ. The length of the CDR3 is 20 residues. The CDR3: CASSLAALAGGTSGANVLTF. CDR3 nucleotides: TGTGCCAGCAGCTTAGCTGCTCTGGCAGGGGGCACCTCTGGGGCCAACGTCCTGACTTTC.

The chain couples TRBV28 to TRBJ1-2; a possible D gene is TRBD1 (6 bases). V was cut by 2 bases and J by 3 bases, with 7 bases left in between. The CDR3 length is 13 residues. The germline V gene encodes CDR1 MDHEN and CDR2 SYDVKM. The CDR3 nucleotides read TGTGCCAGCAGTTTAGGGGGCGACTATGGCTACACCTTC. Residues: CASSLGGDYGYTF.

On this clone: One junction end does not reproduce the germline sequence, and a read error may be involved. This chain joins TRBV7-7 and TRBJ2-5; 10 bases match TRBD2. This CDR3 is built from 15 residues. CDR1 and CDR2 from the germline V gene are SSHAT and FNYEAQ (reference sequence). The CDR3 is CASSLTSGEQETQYF. CDR3 bases: TGTGCTAGCAGCTTAACTAGCGGGGAACAAGAGACCCAGTACTTC.

A few counts support this clone. The chain combines TRBV5-1 with TRBJ1-1; perhaps TRBD1 as D (6 bases). Germline values: CDR1 SGHRS, CDR2 YFSETQ. This CDR3 has 14 amino acids. V lost 1 base to trimming and J lost 3 bases, with 10 bases between them. CDR3 amino acids: CASSLSRGDTEAFF. The CDR3 bases are TGCGCCAGCAGCTTGAGCAGGGGTGACACTGAAGCTTTCTTT.

On this clone: The junction differs from germline at one of its ends, possibly a read error. The rearrangement links TRBV28 to TRBJ1-2; D gene uncertain. The CDR3 loop spans 11 amino acids. Germline lookup yields CDR1 MDHEN and CDR2 SYDVKM. The CDR3 protein is CASSPGGSLSF. Here the CDR3 DNA reads TGTGCCAGCAGTCCAGGCGGATCCTTATCCTTC.

The CDR3 loop reads CASSSGQQQETQYF. CDR3 coding DNA: TGTGCCAGCAGTTCGGGACAGCAACAAGAGACCCAGTACTTC. This chain links TRBV6-2 or TRBV6-3 with TRBJ2-5, with 7 positions matching TRBD1. Germline V gene sequence: CDR1 MNHEY, CDR2 SVGEGT. Trimming cost V 4 bases and J 2 bases; bases outside gene matches: 4. This CDR3 comprises 14 residues.

This sequence joins TRBV7-8 and TRBJ1-5; unclear D gene. CDR1 is SGHVS and CDR2 is FQNEAQ in the germline V gene. There are 15 residues in the CDR3. The V end lost 6 bases, the J end lost 1 base, and 13 bases lay between the germline ends. The CDR3 protein is CASSSGRVSNQPQHF. The CDR3 DNA sequence: TGTGCCAGCAGTTCTGGGAGGGTCAGCAATCAGCCCCAGCATTTT.

The gene calls are TRBV11-3 and TRBJ2-1; D remains unclear. The CDR3 is 12 residues long. The germline CDR1 and CDR2 sequences are SGHNT and YENEEA. The V end was cut by 4 bases, the J end by 8 bases, with 9 bases between. The CDR3 DNA reads as TGTGCCAGCAGCTCCCAAGTGGATGAGCAGTTCTTC. It is translated as CASSSQVDEQFF.

V is TRBV19 and J is TRBJ1-2; 9 positions match TRBD1. Germline CDR1 LNHDA, CDR2 SQIVND (reference sequence). V lost 2 bases, J lost 4 bases, and 5 bases stayed unmatched. This CDR3 is 15 amino acids long. The CDR3: CASSIPGQGAYGYTF. Here the CDR3 DNA reads TGTGCCAGTAGTATACCGGGACAGGGAGCCTATGGCTACACCTTC.

The rearrangement joins TRBV18 to TRBJ2-7, with 9 bases lining up with TRBD2. This CDR3 is 15 amino acids long. V was clipped by 4 bases and J by 3 bases; unmatched bases: 7. Germline CDR1 reads KGHSH; CDR2 reads LQKENI. CDR3 sequence (DNA): TGTGCCAGCTCACTCTTAGCGGGAGCGAACTACGAGCAGTACTTC. Translating gives CASSLLAGANYEQYF.

This clone came up once. The chain uses TRBV15 and TRBJ1-1; D gene uncertain. V was cut by 6 bases and J by 4 bases, with 15 bases left in between. The V gene's germline CDR1 is LNHNV and CDR2 YYDKDF (reference sequence). CDR3 size: 14 residues. The CDR3: CATRDLGPGTEAFF. Here the CDR3 DNA reads TGTGCCACCAGGGACCTCGGGCCCGGCACTGAAGCTTTCTTT.